The clone carrying this TCR beta chain was recorded once. Germline loops: CDR1 SGDLS, CDR2 YYNGEE. V lost 0 bases and J lost 0, with 7 bases in between. There are 15 residues in the CDR3. The data were taken from a study of T cell changes during pregnancy in multiple sclerosis. Generated by immunoSEQ multiplex PCR, the TCRdb table keeps only in-frame clones and is missing some. The sample records some 71,000 clones, approximately 91% being singletons. The rearrangement uses TRBV9 and TRBJ1-3; TRBD1 might be the D (5 bases). Source: peripheral blood, taken in the third trimester of pregnancy. This receptor was obtained from a female donor with multiple sclerosis, enrolled in a pregnancy study. The CDR3 here is CASSVEGISGNTIYF. DNA of the CDR3: TGTGCCAGCAGCGTAGAGGGGATCTCTGGAAACACCATATATTTT.